This passage covers 18 T cell receptor beta chains from one sample sequenced in a study of blood T cell repertoires in COVID-19. TCRdb keeps only in-frame clones here, not all; method: immunoSEQ multiplex PCR. The table shows 160,000 or so clones, with roughly 90% occurring only once. Sequencing was done on a sample of peripheral blood. These receptors all come from a man in his 60s with acute or convalescent COVID-19.

This clone has a handful of counts. This chain uses TRBV7-9 with TRBJ2-3; the match to TRBD1 covers 7 bases. V gave up 2 bases and J gave up 2 bases; unmatched junction bases: 10. Germline-derived CDR1 and CDR2 are SEHNR and FQNEAQ (reference sequence). The CDR3 is 17 amino acids. CDR3 sequence: CASSLFGRDSDTDTQYF. In nucleotides, the CDR3 is TGTGCCAGCAGCTTATTCGGAAGGGACAGTGACACAGATACGCAGTATTTT.

The chain carries TRBV5-4 and TRBJ2-5, with unresolved D. The CDR3 consists of 15 residues. The germline V gene encodes CDR1 SGHNT and CDR2 YYREEE (reference sequence). V dropped 0 bases and J dropped 1 base, with 10 bases sitting between them. The CDR3 coding sequence is TGTGCCAGCAGCTTGGAACCCTACAGCCAAGAGACCCAGTACTTC. This sequence encodes CASSLEPYSQETQYF.

The rearrangement links TRBV27 to TRBJ1-5; D perhaps matches TRBD1 (5 bases). Trimming cost V 5 bases and J 0 bases, with 11 bases left between them. This CDR3 has 15 amino acids. Germline CDR1 MNHEY, CDR2 SMNVEV (reference sequence). This CDR3 is CASSEAGYSNQPQHF. CDR3 DNA sequence: TGTGCCAGCAGTGAGGCAGGGTATAGCAATCAGCCCCAGCATTTT.

The chain combines TRBV7-2 with TRBJ2-2; D is perhaps TRBD1 (5 bases). Trimming shortened V by 7 bases and J by 8 bases, and 14 bases separated the two germline ends. The CDR3 length is 13 residues. Germline V lookup: CDR1 SGHTA, CDR2 FQGNSA. CDR3 amino acids: CASNPGMRGELFF. For the CDR3, the DNA is TGTGCCAGCAATCCAGGGATGAGAGGGGAGCTGTTTTTT.

The chain employs TRBV19 and TRBJ1-2; D remains unclear. V gave up 2 bases and J gave up 8 bases, with 9 bases separating them. This CDR3 comprises 12 residues. Germline V gene sequence: CDR1 LNHDA, CDR2 SQIVND (reference sequence). The CDR3 DNA follows: TGTGCCAGTAGTATAAATACACGAGGCTACACCTTC. It codes for CASSINTRGYTF.

This clone was counted once. The chain carries TRBV5-4 and TRBJ1-1, with TRBD1 as a possible D gene (6 bases). This CDR3 is 14 amino acids long. Germline V gene lookup returns CDR1 SGHNT and CDR2 YYREEE (reference sequence). The V and J ends lost 5 bases and 5 bases respectively, with 16 bases between them. This CDR3 reads CASRATGGWTEAFF. The DNA for the CDR3 is TGTGCCAGCAGGGCGACGGGGGGCTGGACTGAAGCTTTCTTT.

This chain joins TRBV5-1 and TRBJ2-2, with D possibly matching TRBD1 (6 bases). The CDR3 loop spans 15 amino acids. From germline, CDR1 is SGHRS and CDR2 YFSETQ. V was trimmed by 2 bases and J by 6 bases, leaving 14 bases between them. The DNA of the CDR3 is TGCGCCAGCAGCTTCCAGACAGGCGGTCCCGGGGAGCTGTTTTTT. This codes for CASSFQTGGPGELFF.

The chain joins TRBV19 to TRBJ2-2; TRBD2 aligns across 11 bases. With V trimmed by 5 bases and J by 1 base, 3 bases remained unmatched. The CDR3 extends over 16 amino acids. Germline CDR1 is LNHDA and CDR2 is SQIVND (reference sequence). Here the CDR3 reads CASSDTSGGNTGELFF. In nucleotides, the CDR3 is TGTGCCAGTAGTGACACTAGCGGGGGGAACACCGGGGAGCTGTTTTTT.

J is TRBJ1-4 and V is TRBV4-3; TRBD1 might be the D (5 bases). Trimming left V 0 bases short and J 7 bases short, with 18 bases between. This CDR3 comprises 17 residues. Germline V gene data show CDR1 as LGHNA and CDR2 as YSLEER. The CDR3 region is CASSQEVGRQYGEKLFF. The DNA of the CDR3 is TGCGCCAGCAGCCAAGAGGTGGGGCGACAGTATGGTGAAAAACTGTTTTTT.

This chain uses TRBV14 with TRBJ2-7; D is unclear. This CDR3 has 13 residues. Germline CDR1 and CDR2: SGHDN and FVKESK. Trimming removed 1 base at V and 2 bases at J, with 6 bases between. CDR3 loop: CASSQVSTYEQYF. Written as DNA, the CDR3 is TGTGCCAGCAGCCAAGTTTCTACCTACGAGCAGTACTTC.

The CDR3 sequence: CASTYPSGESGELFF. CDR3 DNA: TGTGCCAGTACCTATCCCTCGGGGGAAAGCGGGGAGCTGTTTTTT. The chain couples TRBV19 to TRBJ2-2; perhaps TRBD2 as D (6 bases). The CDR3 extends over 15 amino acids. V shed 7 bases and J shed 7 bases, with 19 bases lying between them. Germline lookup yields CDR1 LNHDA and CDR2 SQIVND (reference sequence).

This chain connects TRBV5-1 to TRBJ2-4, with 8 nucleotides matching TRBD2. The CDR3 runs to 16 residues. Germline assignment: CDR1 SGHRS and CDR2 YFSETQ. Trimming removed 3 bases from V and 0 bases from J; junction bases left unmatched: 5. The CDR3 here is CASSSGGSVAKNIQYF. CDR3 DNA sequence: TGCGCCAGCAGCTCGGGGGGGTCCGTAGCCAAAAACATTCAGTACTTC.

V and J are TRBV3-1 (or the pseudogene TRBV3-2) and TRBJ1-2; D remains ambiguous. V lost 0 bases, J lost 5 bases, and 13 bases lay in between. The germline V gene encodes CDR1 LGHDT and CDR2 YNNKEL (reference sequence). The CDR3 has 15 residues. The CDR3 nucleotides are TGTGCCAGCAGCCAAGACGCAAGAGCCCTATATGGCTACACCTTC. Translated: CASSQDARALYGYTF.

This chain links TRBV11-2 with TRBJ2-1; 8 bases align to TRBD2. V was pared by 5 bases and J by 3 bases, with 6 bases of the junction left unmatched. The CDR3 consists of 15 residues. The germline gives CDR1 SGHAT, CDR2 FQNNGV. The CDR3 DNA is TGTGCCAGCAGCGGAGGCGCGGGGGGCTACAATGAGCAGTTCTTC. Its translation: CASSGGAGGYNEQFF. The full variable domain, its missing parts supplied by reference TRBV11-2 and TRBJ2-1, is EAGVAQSPRYKIIEKRQSVAFWCNPISGHATLYWYQQILGQGPKLLIQFQNNGVVDDSQLPKDRFSAERLKGVDSTLKIQPAKLEDSAVYLCASSGGAGGYNEQFFGPGTRLTVL.

Only one count was recorded for this clone. The genes are TRBV1 and TRBJ1-1; the table names TRBD1, a call not compared with the DNA. TRBV1 counts as a pseudogene. The CDR3 runs 15 residues. DNA of the CDR3: TGCACCAGCAGGTATAATCGGACAAAGAACACTGAAGCTTTCTTT. Protein product: CTSRYNRTKNTEAFF.

The chain couples TRBV6-5 to TRBJ2-7, with TRBD1 identical over 7 bases. Trimming removed 8 bases from V and 1 base from J; junction bases left unmatched: 5. Germline CDR1 reads MNHEY; CDR2 reads SVGAGI. This CDR3 has 13 residues. In DNA, the CDR3 is TGTGCCAGCTCTCGACAGGGTTCCTACGAGCAGTACTTC. Protein: CASSRQGSYEQYF.

This clone was seen only a few times. The genes are TRBV24-1 and TRBJ2-7; tentatively, D is TRBD1 (6 bases). Germline-derived CDR1 and CDR2 are KGHDR and SFDVKD. The CDR3 spans 12 residues. V was pared by 3 bases and J by 7 bases, with 9 bases between. CDR3 amino acids: CATSDDTGEQYF. DNA of the CDR3: TGTGCCACCAGTGATGACACAGGGGAGCAGTACTTC.

V gene TRBV11-2 combines with J gene TRBJ2-2; D might be TRBD2 (6 bases). CDR3 length: 17 residues. The V end was cut by 2 bases, the J end by 4 bases, with 17 bases between. Germline CDR1 is SGHAT and CDR2 is FQNNGV. CDR3 amino acids: CASSLLGGIGGTGELFF. The CDR3 coding sequence is TGTGCCAGCAGCTTATTAGGTGGAATCGGGGGCACCGGGGAGCTGTTTTTT.